These 21 T cell receptor beta chains were sequenced from one sample in a study of T cell responses to AZD1222 COVID-19 vaccine. The assay was immunoSEQ multiplex PCR, and TCRdb's table has in-frame clones only and misses some. The table includes 120,000 or so clones, 80% to 95% detected once. The input for sequencing was peripheral blood, taken 28 days after the second AZD1222 dose. All receptors derive from an adult who received the AZD1222 COVID-19 vaccine.

The chain carries TRBV7-2 and TRBJ2-2; the D gene is possibly TRBD2 (6 bases). This CDR3 is built from 14 residues. Trimming cost V 1 base and J 5 bases, with 8 bases left between them. Germline CDR1 and CDR2: SGHTA and FQGNSA. CDR3 residues: CASSLGAGTGELFF. The CDR3 nucleotides are TGTGCCAGCAGCTTAGGGGCGGGGACCGGGGAGCTGTTTTTT.

The CDR3 DNA reads as TGTGCCAGCAGCTTGGGACCGTTCTCCTACAATGAGCAGTTCTTC. Translation gives CASSLGPFSYNEQFF. The rearrangement links TRBV7-2 to TRBJ2-1, with D perhaps given as TRBD1 or TRBD2 (5 bases each). Trimming pared 3 bases from V and 0 bases from J, leaving 9 bases between. Germline loops: CDR1 SGHTA, CDR2 FQGNSA. This CDR3 is built from 15 residues.

This clone was detected a few times. The chain couples TRBV30 to TRBJ2-7; D is perhaps TRBD1 (6 bases). Germline CDR1 is GTSNPN and CDR2 is SVGIG (reference sequence). CDR3 length equals 15 residues. V dropped 0 bases and J dropped 7 bases, with 19 bases sitting between them. The CDR3 sequence is CAWSVGFRGHQEQYF. In DNA, the CDR3 is TGTGCCTGGAGTGTAGGGTTTAGGGGACATCAAGAGCAGTACTTC.

This rearrangement joins TRBV7-2 to TRBJ2-5; D could derive from TRBD1 or TRBD2 (5 bases each). This CDR3 spans 13 amino acids. CDR1 and CDR2 from the germline V gene are SGHTA and FQGNSA. V shed 5 bases and J shed 5 bases, with 12 bases lying between them. The CDR3 nucleotides read TGTGCCAGCAGCCGAGGGCCAGGGGAGACCCAGTACTTC. Its protein product is CASSRGPGETQYF. Based on the CDR3 plus reference TRBV7-2 and TRBJ2-5, the full variable domain is GAGVSQSPSNKVTEKGKDVELRCDPISGHTALYWYRQSLGQGLEFLIYFQGNSAPDKSGLPSDRFSAERTGGSVSTLTIQRTQQEDSAVYLCASSRGPGETQYFGPGTRLLVL.

The chain links TRBV30 to TRBJ2-5, with 7 positions matching TRBD1. CDR3 length: 13 residues. The ends lost 4 bases at V and 2 bases at J; junction bases unmatched: 4. Germline lookup yields CDR1 GTSNPN and CDR2 SVGIG (reference sequence). The CDR3: CAWNRDRQETQYF. CDR3 nucleotide sequence: TGTGCCTGGAACCGGGACAGACAAGAGACCCAGTACTTC.

The count of this clone is one. The chain uses TRBV2 and TRBJ1-3; D unclear. From germline, CDR1 is SNHLY and CDR2 FYNNEI. The CDR3 sequence is 14 residues long. Trimming cost V 6 bases and J 0 bases, with 9 bases left between them. CDR3 in amino acids: CASSLGTSGNTIYF. The CDR3 DNA follows: TGTGCCAGCAGCCTAGGTACCTCTGGAAACACCATATATTTT.

The chain recombines TRBV30 with TRBJ1-1; D not resolved. V dropped 0 bases and J dropped 9 bases, with 20 bases sitting between them. Germline V CDR1 and CDR2: GTSNPN, SVGIG (reference sequence). The CDR3 is 15 amino acids. This chain's CDR3 is CAWSVLFMESRKAFF. CDR3 in DNA: TGTGCCTGGAGTGTACTCTTTATGGAAAGCCGAAAAGCTTTCTTT.

This clone was picked up a small number of times. The J gene is TRBJ1-2, the V gene TRBV7-2, with D tentatively TRBD1 (5 bases). The CDR3 consists of 15 residues. Germline-derived CDR1 and CDR2 are SGHTA and FQGNSA. Between the trimmed V and J ends, which lost 5 bases and 6 bases, there was a span of 19 bases. This chain's CDR3 is CASSQGTLIQNGYTF. The CDR3 DNA sequence: TGTGCCAGCAGCCAAGGGACTCTCATACAGAATGGCTACACCTTC.

The gene calls are TRBV5-1 and TRBJ2-5; 7 bases are a match to TRBD2. Germline CDR1 reads SGHRS; CDR2 reads YFSETQ. The junction had 8 bases not matched to a gene; V was cut back by 2 bases and J by 1 base. The CDR3 runs 16 residues. The CDR3 bases are TGCGCCAGCAGCTTCTCTGGGCCTAGCGGCCAAGAGACCCAGTACTTC. The encoded protein is CASSFSGPSGQETQYF.

J is TRBJ1-5 and V is TRBV18; D perhaps matches TRBD1 (6 bases). This CDR3 spans 16 amino acids. Germline CDR1 is KGHSH and CDR2 is LQKENI. Trimming cost V 2 bases and J 0 bases, with 11 bases left between them. The CDR3 loop reads CASSPGGAHSNQPQHF. CDR3 in DNA: TGTGCCAGCTCACCAGGGGGGGCCCATAGCAATCAGCCCCAGCATTTT.

The J gene is TRBJ2-3, the V gene TRBV6-1; 10 bases agree with TRBD1. This CDR3 has 18 amino acids. The trim removed 4 bases at V and 5 bases at J, leaving 15 bases unmatched. Germline CDR1 reads MNHNS; CDR2 reads SASEGT. Here the CDR3 reads CASSATGTGALFLDTQYF. CDR3 DNA sequence: TGTGCCAGCAGTGCTACCGGGACAGGGGCTTTGTTTTTAGATACGCAGTATTTT.

The chain joins TRBV6-4 to TRBJ2-2, with D perhaps matching TRBD1 (6 bases). The CDR3 runs to 18 residues. Germline V gives CDR1 MRHNA, CDR2 SNTAGT. Deletions cut 2 bases from V and 0 bases from J, with 16 bases between. CDR3 nucleotides: TGTGCCAGCAGTGACAGAGGGGGAAAGGGGTCGAACACCGGGGAGCTGTTTTTT. Encoded protein: CASSDRGGKGSNTGELFF.

The chain has TRBV27 and TRBJ2-7; no clear D gene. Germline assignment: CDR1 MNHEY and CDR2 SMNVEV (reference sequence). The V end was cut by 3 bases, the J end by 6 bases, with 3 bases between. The CDR3 is made up of 10 amino acids. As DNA, the CDR3 is TGTGCCAGCAGTTTCCTCGAGCAGTACTTC. Protein sequence: CASSFLEQYF.

This chain uses TRBV6-5 with TRBJ2-7; D uncertain. V lost 6 bases, J lost 5 bases, and 11 bases lay in between. CDR3 length equals 12 residues. Germline V CDR1 and CDR2: MNHEY, SVGAGI. The CDR3 here is CASSRSVDEQYF. The CDR3 DNA is TGTGCCAGCAGCCGGTCTGTGGACGAGCAGTACTTC.

The chain links TRBV7-2 to TRBJ1-2; D is perhaps TRBD1 (5 bases). V lost 5 bases and J 1 base, leaving 17 bases between the germline ends. The CDR3 sequence is 16 residues long. The germline CDR1 and CDR2 sequences are SGHTA and FQGNSA. CDR3 in DNA: TGTGCCAGCAGCCTCGGTGGGGCAGCAGATAACTATGGCTACACCTTC. Its translation is CASSLGGAADNYGYTF.

This clone was counted between two and nine times. V gene TRBV7-9 combines with J gene TRBJ2-7; the match to TRBD1 covers 9 bases. CDR3 length: 14 residues. CDR1 and CDR2 (germline): SEHNR, FQNEAQ (reference sequence). V lost 4 bases to trimming and J lost 5 bases; unmatched junction nucleotides: 6. CDR3 sequence: CASSSGQGMNEQYF. In DNA form, the CDR3 reads TGTGCCAGCAGCTCTGGACAGGGGATGAACGAGCAGTACTTC.

The table lists this clone with a count of one. The chain couples TRBV7-9 to TRBJ2-5; 8 bases agree with TRBD1. J was trimmed by 3 bases and V by 5 bases; bases with no gene match: 5. The CDR3 is 14 amino acids. Looked up from germline, CDR1 is SEHNR and CDR2 is FQNEAQ (reference sequence). The CDR3 sequence is CASSPTGGKETQYF. CDR3 coding DNA: TGTGCCAGCAGCCCCACAGGGGGAAAAGAGACCCAGTACTTC.

The CDR3 loop is CASRGFGGTNYGYTF. The CDR3 DNA reads as TGTGCCAGCAGGGGGTTTGGAGGGACTAACTATGGCTACACCTTC. V is TRBV5-6 and J is TRBJ1-2; D is unclear. Germline assignment: CDR1 SGHDT and CDR2 YYEEEE. This CDR3 is built from 15 residues. V was cut by 5 bases and J by 0 bases, with 14 bases left in between. The full variable domain, its missing parts supplied by reference TRBV5-6 and TRBJ1-2, is DAGVTQSPTHLIKTRGQQVTLRCSPKSGHDTVSWYQQALGQGPQFIFQYYEEEERQRGNFPDRFSGHQFPNYSSELNVNALLLGDSALYLCASRGFGGTNYGYTFGSGTRLTVV.

CDR3 residues: CASSPFDSGGGEETQYF. In nucleotides, the CDR3 is TGTGCCAGCTCACCATTCGATAGCGGGGGCGGAGAAGAGACCCAGTACTTC. This chain links TRBV18 with TRBJ2-5; 9 bases fit TRBD2. Looked up from germline, CDR1 is KGHSH and CDR2 is LQKENI. This CDR3 spans 17 amino acids. Unmatched junction bases numbered 10, after V lost 2 bases and J lost 3 bases.

The CDR3 sequence is CASTQWGDKDTDTQYF. The CDR3 bases are TGTGCCAGCACTCAATGGGGGGACAAAGACACAGATACGCAGTATTTT. This chain joins TRBV27 and TRBJ2-3, with D perhaps TRBD1 or TRBD2 (6 bases each). Trimming removed 7 bases at V and 2 bases at J, with 19 bases between. CDR1 is MNHEY and CDR2 is SMNVEV in the germline V gene (reference sequence). This CDR3 region has 16 residues.

The count of this clone is one. V usage is TRBV4-3 and J usage is TRBJ2-7; no clear D. V gave up 0 bases and J gave up 5 bases, with 11 bases separating them. Germline CDR1 is LGHNA and CDR2 is YSLEER. This CDR3 region has 14 residues. This chain's CDR3 is CASSQDKNGNEQYF. The DNA for the CDR3 is TGCGCCAGCAGCCAAGATAAAAACGGCAACGAGCAGTACTTC.